This T cell receptor beta chain is drawn from a study of T-cell reconstitution after alpha-beta-depleted transplantation in children. TCRbeta library construction was performed incorporating unique molecular identifiers. TCRdb processed the PCR reads anew with MiXCR; each CDR3 protein has one entry. The sample yields some 530,000 distinct CDR3 sequences, approximately 12% seen once. Germline lookup yields CDR1 MNHEY and CDR2 SVGAGI. This CDR3 contains 12 residues. This clonotype was seen at least ten times. The TCR originated in a human donor who donated a stem cell graft to a child with combined immunodeficiency. This specimen consisted of PBMCs from the stem cell graft donor, obtained from the stem cell graft. The V call is TRBV6-5, the J call TRBJ2-1; D possibly corresponds to TRBD1 (6 bases). The CDR3 protein is CAAGLRGNEQFF. As DNA, the CDR3 is TGTGCAGCCGGACTCAGGGGCAATGAGCAGTTCTTC.